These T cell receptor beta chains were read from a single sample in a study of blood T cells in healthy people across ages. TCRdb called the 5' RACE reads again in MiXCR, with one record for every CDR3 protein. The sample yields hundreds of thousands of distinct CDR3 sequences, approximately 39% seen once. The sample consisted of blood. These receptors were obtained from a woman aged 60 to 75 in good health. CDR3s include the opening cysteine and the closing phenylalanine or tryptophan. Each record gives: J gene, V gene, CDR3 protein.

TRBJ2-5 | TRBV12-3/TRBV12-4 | CASSLGLAGDQETQYF
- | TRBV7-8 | CASSLGLYPGQGTYEQYF
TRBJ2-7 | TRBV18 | CASSPTAQAFTYEQYF
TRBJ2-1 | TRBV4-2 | CASSKTGGKGQFF
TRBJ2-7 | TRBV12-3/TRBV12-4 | CASRPQSGGTYEQYF
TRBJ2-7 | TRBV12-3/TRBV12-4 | CASSPDRGEQYF
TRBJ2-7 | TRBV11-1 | CASSPRTGPGAYEQYF
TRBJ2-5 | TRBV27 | CASSLRRKQETQYF
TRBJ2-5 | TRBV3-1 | CASSHGGGYQETQYF
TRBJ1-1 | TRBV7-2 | CASSPRQGNTEAFF
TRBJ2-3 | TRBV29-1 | CSVVTVTDTQYF
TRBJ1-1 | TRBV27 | CASSLQGVPTEAFF
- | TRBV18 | CASSPRPDNYEQYF
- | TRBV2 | CASSEPFLYEQYF
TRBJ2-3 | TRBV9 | CASSDSGTSGVTQYF
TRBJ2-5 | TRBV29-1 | CSVETGTEAQETQYF
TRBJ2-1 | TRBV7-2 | CASSLIAESYNEQFF
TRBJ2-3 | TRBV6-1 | CASNGQGSTDTQYF
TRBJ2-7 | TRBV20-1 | CSARDGGKVSYEQYF
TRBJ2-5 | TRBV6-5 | CASSYSSSSGLLSYF
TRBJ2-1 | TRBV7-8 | CASSLVLNSNEQFF
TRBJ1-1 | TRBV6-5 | CASRSGQGDTEAFF